This TCR beta chain appears in the sequencing data of a study of blood T cells in healthy people across ages. Study results and limitations: Long-lived donors had more naive CD4+ cells and higher diversity than aged donors.

A J-beta primer mix and a sample-barcoded 5' primer were used in a second PCR of about 7 to 12 cycles. Using its own MiXCR run on the 5' RACE reads, TCRdb lists one record per CDR3 protein. This sample carries 1.5 million to 2 million distinct CDR3 sequences, 25% to 30% of them seen once, and the ten largest clones take 7.7%. Losses at the gene ends were 4 bases for V and 10 bases for J; bases not matched to a gene: 6. The CDR3 contains 12 residues. Germline V gene data show CDR1 as SGHKS and CDR2 as YYEKEE (reference sequence). Peripheral blood samples of roughly 9.8 milliliters were drawn from each donor. Comment on this clonotype: The antigen remains unidentified.

The chain employs TRBV5-5 and TRBJ1-2; 8 bases map to TRBD1. Sequencing was done on a sample of blood. This clonotype was sampled from a woman younger than 45 in good health. The CDR3 DNA follows: TGTGCCAGCAGCCCGACGACAGGGGACTACACCTTC. Its protein is CASSPTTGDYTF.